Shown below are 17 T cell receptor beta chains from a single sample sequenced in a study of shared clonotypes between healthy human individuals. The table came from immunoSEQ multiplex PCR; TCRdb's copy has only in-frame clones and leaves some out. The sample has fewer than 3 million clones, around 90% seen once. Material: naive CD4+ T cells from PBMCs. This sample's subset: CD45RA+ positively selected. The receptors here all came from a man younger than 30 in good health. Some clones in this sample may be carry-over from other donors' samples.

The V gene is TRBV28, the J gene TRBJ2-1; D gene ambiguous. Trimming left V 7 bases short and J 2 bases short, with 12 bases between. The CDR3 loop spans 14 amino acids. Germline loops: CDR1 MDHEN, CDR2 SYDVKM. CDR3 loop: CASTPLGPYNEQFF. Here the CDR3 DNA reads TGTGCCAGCACCCCCCTTGGTCCCTACAATGAGCAGTTCTTC.

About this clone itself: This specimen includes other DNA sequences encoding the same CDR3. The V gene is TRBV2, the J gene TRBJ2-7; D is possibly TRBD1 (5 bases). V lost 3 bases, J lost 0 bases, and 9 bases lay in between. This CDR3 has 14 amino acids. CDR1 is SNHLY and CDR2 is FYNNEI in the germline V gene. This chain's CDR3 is CASSEQGVSYEQYF. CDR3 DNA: TGTGCCAGCAGTGAGCAGGGTGTCTCCTACGAGCAGTACTTC.

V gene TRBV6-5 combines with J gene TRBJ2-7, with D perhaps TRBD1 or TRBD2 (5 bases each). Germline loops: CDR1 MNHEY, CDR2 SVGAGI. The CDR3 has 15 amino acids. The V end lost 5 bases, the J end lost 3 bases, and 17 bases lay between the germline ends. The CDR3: CASSNLPGPIYEQYF. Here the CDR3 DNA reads TGTGCCAGCAGTAACCTACCGGGACCGATCTACGAGCAGTACTTC.

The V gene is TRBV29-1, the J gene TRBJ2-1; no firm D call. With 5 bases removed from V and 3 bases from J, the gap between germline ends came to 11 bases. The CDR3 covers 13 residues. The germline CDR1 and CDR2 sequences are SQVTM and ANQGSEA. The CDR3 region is CSVRQRFYNEQFF. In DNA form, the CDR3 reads TGCAGCGTTCGGCAGCGTTTCTACAATGAGCAGTTCTTC.

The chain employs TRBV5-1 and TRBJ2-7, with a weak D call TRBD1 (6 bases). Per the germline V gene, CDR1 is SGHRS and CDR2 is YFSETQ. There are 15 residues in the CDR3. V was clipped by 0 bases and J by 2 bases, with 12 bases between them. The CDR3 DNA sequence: TGCGCCAGCAGCTTGGCCACAGGGCCCCCCTACGAGCAGTACTTC. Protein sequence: CASSLATGPPYEQYF.

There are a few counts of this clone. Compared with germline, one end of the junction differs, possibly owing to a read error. The CDR3 region is CASSRTNFGYTF. DNA for the CDR3: TGTGCCAGCAGCCGAACGAACTTTGGCTACACCTTC. The chain joins TRBV7-2 to TRBJ1-2; D ambiguous. Germline CDR1 SGHTA, CDR2 FQGNSA. The CDR3 loop spans 12 amino acids. The whole variable domain, remainder taken from reference TRBV7-2 and TRBJ1-2, is GAGVSQSPSNKVTEKGKDVELRCDPISGHTALYWYRQSLGQGLEFLIYFQGNSAPDKSGLPSDRFSAERTGGSVSTLTIQRTQQEDSAVYLCASSRTNFGYTFGSGTRLTVV.

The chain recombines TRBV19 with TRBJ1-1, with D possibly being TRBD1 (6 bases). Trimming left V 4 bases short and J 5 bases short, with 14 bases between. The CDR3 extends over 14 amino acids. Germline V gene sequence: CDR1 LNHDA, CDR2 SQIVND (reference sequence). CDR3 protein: CASSTTGFSTEAFF. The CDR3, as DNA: TGTGCCAGTAGTACAACAGGGTTTTCTACTGAAGCTTTCTTT.

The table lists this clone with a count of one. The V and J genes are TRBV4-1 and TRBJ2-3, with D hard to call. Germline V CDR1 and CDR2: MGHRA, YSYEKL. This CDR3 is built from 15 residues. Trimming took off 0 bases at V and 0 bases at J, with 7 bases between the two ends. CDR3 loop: CASSQDSQSTDTQYF. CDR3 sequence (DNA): TGCGCCAGCAGCCAAGACTCCCAGAGCACAGATACGCAGTATTTT.

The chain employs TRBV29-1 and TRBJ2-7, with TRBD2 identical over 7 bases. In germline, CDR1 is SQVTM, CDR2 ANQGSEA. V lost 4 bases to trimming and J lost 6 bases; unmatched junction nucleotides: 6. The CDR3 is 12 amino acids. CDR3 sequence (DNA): TGCAGCGTTGTTTGGTCTAGCGGCGAGCAGTACTTC. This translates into CSVVWSSGEQYF.

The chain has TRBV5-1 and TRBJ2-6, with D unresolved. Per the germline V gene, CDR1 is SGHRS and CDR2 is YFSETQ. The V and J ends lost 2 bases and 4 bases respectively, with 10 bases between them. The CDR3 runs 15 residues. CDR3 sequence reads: CASSFLARGANVLTF. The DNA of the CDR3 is TGCGCCAGCAGCTTCCTTGCGAGGGGGGCCAACGTCCTGACTTTC. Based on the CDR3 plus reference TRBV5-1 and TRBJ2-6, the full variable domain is KAGVTQTPRYLIKTRGQQVTLSCSPISGHRSVSWYQQTPGQGLQFLFEYFSETQRNKGNFPGRFSGRQFSNSRSEMNVSTLELGDSALYLCASSFLARGANVLTFGAGSRLTVL.

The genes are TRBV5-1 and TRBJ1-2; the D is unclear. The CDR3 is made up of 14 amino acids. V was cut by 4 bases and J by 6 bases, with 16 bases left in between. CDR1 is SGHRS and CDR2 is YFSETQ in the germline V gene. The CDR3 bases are TGCGCCAGCAGCCTGGACGGTAAAGGGAATGGCTACACCTTC. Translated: CASSLDGKGNGYTF.

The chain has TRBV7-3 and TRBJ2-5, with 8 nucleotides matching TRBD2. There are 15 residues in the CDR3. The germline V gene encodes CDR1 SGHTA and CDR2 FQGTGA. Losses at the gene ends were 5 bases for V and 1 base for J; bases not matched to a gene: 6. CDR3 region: CASSRSGGPQETQYF. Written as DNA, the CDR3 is TGTGCCAGCAGCCGTTCGGGGGGGCCCCAAGAGACCCAGTACTTC. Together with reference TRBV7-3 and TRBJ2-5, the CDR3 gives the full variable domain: GAGVSQTPSNKVTEKGKYVELRCDPISGHTALYWYRQSLGQGPEFLIYFQGTGAADDSGLPNDRFFAVRPEGSVSTLKIQRTERGDSAVYLCASSRSGGPQETQYFGPGTRLLVL.

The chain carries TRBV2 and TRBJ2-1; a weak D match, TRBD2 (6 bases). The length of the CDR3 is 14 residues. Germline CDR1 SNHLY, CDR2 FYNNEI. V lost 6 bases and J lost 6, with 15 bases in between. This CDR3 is CASRGPGLRNEQFF. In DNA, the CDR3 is TGTGCCAGCAGGGGGCCGGGACTTCGCAATGAGCAGTTCTTC.

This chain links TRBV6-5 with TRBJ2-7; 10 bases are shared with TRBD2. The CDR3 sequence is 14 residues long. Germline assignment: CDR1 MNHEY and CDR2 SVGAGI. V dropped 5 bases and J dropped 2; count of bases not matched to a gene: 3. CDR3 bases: TGTGCCAGCAGTAATAGCGGGAGGCCCTACGAGCAGTACTTC. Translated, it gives CASSNSGRPYEQYF.

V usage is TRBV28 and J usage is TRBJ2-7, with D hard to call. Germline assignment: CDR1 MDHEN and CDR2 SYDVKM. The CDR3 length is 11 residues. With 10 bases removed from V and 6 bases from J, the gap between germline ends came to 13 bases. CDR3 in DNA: TGTGCCAACGAAAACCGAGTCGAGCAGTACTTC. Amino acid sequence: CANENRVEQYF. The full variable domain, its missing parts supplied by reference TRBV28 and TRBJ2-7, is DVKVTQSSRYLVKRTGEKVFLECVQDMDHENMFWYRQDPGLGLRLIYFSYDVKMKEKGDIPEGYSVSREKKERFSLILESASTNQTSMYLCANENRVEQYFGPGTRLTVT.

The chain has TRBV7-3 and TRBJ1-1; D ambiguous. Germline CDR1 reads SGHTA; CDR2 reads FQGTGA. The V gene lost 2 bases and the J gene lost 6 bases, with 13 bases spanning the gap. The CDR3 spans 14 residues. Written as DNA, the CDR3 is TGTGCCAGCAGCTTAGGGCCGCTCCTCTCTGAAGCTTTCTTT. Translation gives CASSLGPLLSEAFF.

CDR3 residues: CATDMAYEQYF. CDR3 DNA: TGTGCCACCGACATGGCCTACGAGCAGTACTTC. The rearrangement links TRBV28 to TRBJ2-7; D call uncertain. Germline V gives CDR1 MDHEN, CDR2 SYDVKM. The CDR3 length is 11 residues. V was trimmed by 10 bases and J by 2 bases, leaving 9 bases between them.